This entry features one TCR beta chain sequence. This sample stems from a study of blood T cell repertoires in COVID-19. For the study at large: The United States, Italy and Spain supplied acute and convalescent COVID-19 samples. T cells, B-cell-depleted T cells, or PBMCs supplied cDNA or gDNA.

V gave up 8 bases and J gave up 6 bases; unmatched junction bases: 5. CDR1 and CDR2 from the germline V gene are SNHLY and FYNNEI. This CDR3 is 13 amino acids long. Sequenced by immunoSEQ multiplex PCR; TCRdb stores in-frame clones only, minus some. Of about 240,000 clones listed, roughly 77% were seen once; the top ten hold around 3.2%. The specimen was peripheral blood. V and J are TRBV2 and TRBJ2-1; TRBD1 agrees at 9 bases. The sequence was obtained from an elderly woman with acute or convalescent COVID-19. CDR3 in amino acids: CASAGQGSNEQFF. For the CDR3, the DNA is TGTGCCAGCGCCGGACAGGGGAGCAATGAGCAGTTCTTC.